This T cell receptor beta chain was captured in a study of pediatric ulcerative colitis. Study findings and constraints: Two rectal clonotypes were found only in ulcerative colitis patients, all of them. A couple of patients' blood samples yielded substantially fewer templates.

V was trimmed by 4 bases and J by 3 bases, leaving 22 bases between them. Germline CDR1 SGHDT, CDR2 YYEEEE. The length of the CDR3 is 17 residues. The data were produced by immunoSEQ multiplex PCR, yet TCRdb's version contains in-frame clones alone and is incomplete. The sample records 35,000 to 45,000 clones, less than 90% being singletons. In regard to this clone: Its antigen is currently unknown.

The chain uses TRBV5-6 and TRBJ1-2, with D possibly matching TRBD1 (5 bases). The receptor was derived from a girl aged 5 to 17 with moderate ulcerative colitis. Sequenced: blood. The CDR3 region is CASSPPRIGGDDYGYTF. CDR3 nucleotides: TGTGCCAGCAGCCCTCCCAGGATTGGAGGGGACGACTATGGCTACACCTTC.